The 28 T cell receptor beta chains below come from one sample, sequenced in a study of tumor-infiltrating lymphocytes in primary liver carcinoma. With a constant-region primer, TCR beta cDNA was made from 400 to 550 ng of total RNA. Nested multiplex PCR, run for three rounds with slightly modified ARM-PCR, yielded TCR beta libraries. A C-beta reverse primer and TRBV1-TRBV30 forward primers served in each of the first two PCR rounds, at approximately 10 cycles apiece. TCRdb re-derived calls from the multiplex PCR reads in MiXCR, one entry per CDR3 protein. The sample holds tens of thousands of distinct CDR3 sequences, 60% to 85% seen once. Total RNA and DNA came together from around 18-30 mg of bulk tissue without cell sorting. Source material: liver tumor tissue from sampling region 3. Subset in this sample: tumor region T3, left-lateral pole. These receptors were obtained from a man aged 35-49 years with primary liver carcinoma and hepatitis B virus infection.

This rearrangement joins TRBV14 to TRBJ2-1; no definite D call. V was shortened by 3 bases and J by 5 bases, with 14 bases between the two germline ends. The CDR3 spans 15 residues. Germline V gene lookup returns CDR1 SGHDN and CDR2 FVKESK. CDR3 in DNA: TGTGCCAGCAGCCAGCTCCTAGTGGGAAACAATGAGCAGTTCTTC. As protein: CASSQLLVGNNEQFF.

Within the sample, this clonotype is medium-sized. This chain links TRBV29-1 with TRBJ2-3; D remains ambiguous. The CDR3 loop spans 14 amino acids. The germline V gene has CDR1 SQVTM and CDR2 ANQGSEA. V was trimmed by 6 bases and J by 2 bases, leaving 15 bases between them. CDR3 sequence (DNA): TGCAGCGTCGGCCCGAAGGTGTACACAGATACGCAGTATTTT. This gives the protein CSVGPKVYTDTQYF.

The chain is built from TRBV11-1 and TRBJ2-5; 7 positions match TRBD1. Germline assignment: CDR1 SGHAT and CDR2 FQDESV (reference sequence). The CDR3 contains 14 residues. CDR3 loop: CVSSGQVEMETQYF. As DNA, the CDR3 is TGTGTCAGTAGTGGACAGGTGGAGATGGAGACCCAGTACTTC.

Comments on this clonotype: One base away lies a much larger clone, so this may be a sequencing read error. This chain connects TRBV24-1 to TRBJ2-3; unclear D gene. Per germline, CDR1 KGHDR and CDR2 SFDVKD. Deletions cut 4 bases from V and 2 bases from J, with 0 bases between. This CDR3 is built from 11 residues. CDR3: CATSDTDTQYF. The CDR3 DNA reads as TGTGCCACCAGTGACACAGATACGCAGTATTTT.

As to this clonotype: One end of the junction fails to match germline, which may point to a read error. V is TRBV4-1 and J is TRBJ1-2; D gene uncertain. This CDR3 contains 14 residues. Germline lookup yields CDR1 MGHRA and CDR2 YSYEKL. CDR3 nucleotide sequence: TGCACCAGCAGCCAAGGAGGTCGGAGCTATGACTACACCTTC. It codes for CTSSQGGRSYDYTF.

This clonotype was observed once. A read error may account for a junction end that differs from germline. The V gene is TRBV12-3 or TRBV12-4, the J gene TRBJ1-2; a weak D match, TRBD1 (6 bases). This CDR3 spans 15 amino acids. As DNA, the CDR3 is TGTACCAGCAGTTTGTGGATAGGGGGAGGGTATGGCTACACCTTC. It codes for CTSSLWIGGGYGYTF.

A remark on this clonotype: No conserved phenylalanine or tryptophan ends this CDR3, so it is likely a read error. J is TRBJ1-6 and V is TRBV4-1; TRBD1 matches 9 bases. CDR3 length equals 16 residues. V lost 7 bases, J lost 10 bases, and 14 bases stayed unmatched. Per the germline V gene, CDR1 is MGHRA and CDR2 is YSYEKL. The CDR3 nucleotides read TGCGCCAGCATCCACCACCTACAGGGGGCGGACTCACCCCTCCACTTA. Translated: CASIHHLQGADSPLHL.

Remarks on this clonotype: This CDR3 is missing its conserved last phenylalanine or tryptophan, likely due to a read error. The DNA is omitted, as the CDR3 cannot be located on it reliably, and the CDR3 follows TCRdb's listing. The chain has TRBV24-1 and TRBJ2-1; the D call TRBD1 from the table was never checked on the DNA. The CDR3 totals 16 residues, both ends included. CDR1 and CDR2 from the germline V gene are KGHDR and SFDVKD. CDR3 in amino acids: CATSDSAGTSYNEQFS.

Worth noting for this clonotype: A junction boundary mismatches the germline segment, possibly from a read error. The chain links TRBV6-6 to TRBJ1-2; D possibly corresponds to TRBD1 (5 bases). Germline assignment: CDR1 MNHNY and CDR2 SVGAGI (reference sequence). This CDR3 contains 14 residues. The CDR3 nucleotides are TGTGCCAGCAGTGACATGGGGGAGAGCTATGGTTACACCTTC. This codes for CASSDMGESYGYTF.

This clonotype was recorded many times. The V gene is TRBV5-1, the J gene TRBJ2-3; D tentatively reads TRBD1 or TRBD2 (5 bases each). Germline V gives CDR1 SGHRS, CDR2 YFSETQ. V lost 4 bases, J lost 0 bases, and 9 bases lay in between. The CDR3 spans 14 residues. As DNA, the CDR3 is TGCGCCAGCAGCCCTGGGGGTAGCACAGATACGCAGTATTTT. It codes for CASSPGGSTDTQYF.

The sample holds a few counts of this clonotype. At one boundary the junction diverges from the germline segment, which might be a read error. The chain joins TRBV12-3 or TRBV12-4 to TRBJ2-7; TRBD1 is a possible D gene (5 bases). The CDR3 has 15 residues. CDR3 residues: CASRPHGARGSERYF. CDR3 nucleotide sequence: TGTGCCAGCAGACCTCATGGGGCACGAGGCAGCGAGCGGTACTTC.

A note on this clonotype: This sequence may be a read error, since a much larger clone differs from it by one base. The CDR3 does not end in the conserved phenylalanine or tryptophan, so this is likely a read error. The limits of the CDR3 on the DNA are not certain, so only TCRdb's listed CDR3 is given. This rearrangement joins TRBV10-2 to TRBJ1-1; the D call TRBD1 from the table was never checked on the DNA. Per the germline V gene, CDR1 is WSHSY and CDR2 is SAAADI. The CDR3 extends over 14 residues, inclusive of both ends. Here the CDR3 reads CASRDGGANTEGFL.

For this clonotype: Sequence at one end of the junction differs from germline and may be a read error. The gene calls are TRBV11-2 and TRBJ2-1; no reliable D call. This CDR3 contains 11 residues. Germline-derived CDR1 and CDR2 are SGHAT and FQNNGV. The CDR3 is CVSSFLSEQSF. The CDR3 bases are TGTGTCAGCAGCTTTTTGAGTGAGCAGTCCTTC.

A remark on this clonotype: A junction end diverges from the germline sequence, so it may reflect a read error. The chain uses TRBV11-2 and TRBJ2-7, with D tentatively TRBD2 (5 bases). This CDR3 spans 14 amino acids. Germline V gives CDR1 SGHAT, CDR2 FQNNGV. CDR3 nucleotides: TGTGCCAGCAGCTTAGATTTTGGTCGATGGGAGCAATACTTC. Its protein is CASSLDFGRWEQYF. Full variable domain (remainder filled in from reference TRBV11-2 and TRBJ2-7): EAGVAQSPRYKIIEKRQSVAFWCNPISGHATLYWYQQILGQGPKLLIQFQNNGVVDDSQLPKDRFSAERLKGVDSTLKIQPAKLEDSAVYLCASSLDFGRWEQYFGPGTRLTVT.

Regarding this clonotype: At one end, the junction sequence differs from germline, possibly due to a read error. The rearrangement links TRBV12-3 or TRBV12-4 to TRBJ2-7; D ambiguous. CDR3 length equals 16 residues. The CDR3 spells CASSPIGSGSSYEQYF. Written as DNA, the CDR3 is TGTGCCAGCAGTCCAATAGGCTCCGGTAGCTCCTACGAGCAATACTTC.

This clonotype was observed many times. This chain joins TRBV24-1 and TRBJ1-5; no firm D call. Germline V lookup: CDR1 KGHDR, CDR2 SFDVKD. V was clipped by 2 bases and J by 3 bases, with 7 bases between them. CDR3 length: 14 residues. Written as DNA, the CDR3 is TGTGCCACCAGTGATTCCGGAGACAATCAGCCCCAGCATTTT. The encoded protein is CATSDSGDNQPQHF.

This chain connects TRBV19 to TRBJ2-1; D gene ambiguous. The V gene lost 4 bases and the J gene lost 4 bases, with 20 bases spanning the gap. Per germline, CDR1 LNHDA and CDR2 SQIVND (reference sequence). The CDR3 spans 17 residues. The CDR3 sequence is CASSTVFGVRVYNEQFF. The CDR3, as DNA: TGTGCCAGTAGTACGGTCTTTGGAGTGAGAGTGTACAATGAGCAGTTCTTC.

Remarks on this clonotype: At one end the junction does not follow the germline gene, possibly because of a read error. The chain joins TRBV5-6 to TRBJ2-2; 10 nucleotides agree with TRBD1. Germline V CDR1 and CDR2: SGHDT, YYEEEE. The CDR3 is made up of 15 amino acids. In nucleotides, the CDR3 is TGTGCCAGCAGCTCCGGGACAGGGGTGACCTGGGAGCTGCTTTTC. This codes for CASSSGTGVTWELLF. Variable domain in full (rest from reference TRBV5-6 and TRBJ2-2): DAGVTQSPTHLIKTRGQQVTLRCSPKSGHDTVSWYQQALGQGPQFIFQYYEEEERQRGNFPDRFSGHQFPNYSSELNVNALLLGDSALYLCASSSGTGVTWELLFGEGSRLTVL.

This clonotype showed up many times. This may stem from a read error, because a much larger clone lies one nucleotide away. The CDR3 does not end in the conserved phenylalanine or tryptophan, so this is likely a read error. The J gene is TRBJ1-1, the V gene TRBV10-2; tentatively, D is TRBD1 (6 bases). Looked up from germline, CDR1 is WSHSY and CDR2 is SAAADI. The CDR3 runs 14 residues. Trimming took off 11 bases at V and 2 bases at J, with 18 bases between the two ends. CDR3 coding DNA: TGCGCCTCAAGGGACGGGGGGGCCAACACTGAAGCTTTCCTT. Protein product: CASRDGGANTEAFL.

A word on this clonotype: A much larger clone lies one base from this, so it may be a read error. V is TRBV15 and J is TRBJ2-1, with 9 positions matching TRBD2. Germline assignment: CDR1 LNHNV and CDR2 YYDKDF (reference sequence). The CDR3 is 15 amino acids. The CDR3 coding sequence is TGTGCCACCAGCAGATCGGGGCGGGGGGGGAATGTGCAGTTCTTC. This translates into CATSRSGRGGNVQFF.

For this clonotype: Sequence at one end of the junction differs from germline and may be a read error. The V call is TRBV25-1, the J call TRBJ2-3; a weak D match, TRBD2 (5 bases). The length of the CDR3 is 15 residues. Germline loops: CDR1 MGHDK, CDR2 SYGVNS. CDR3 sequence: CDSGEGLRSTDTQYF. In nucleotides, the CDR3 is TGTGACAGCGGTGAAGGTTTGCGGAGCACAGATACGCAGTATTTT.

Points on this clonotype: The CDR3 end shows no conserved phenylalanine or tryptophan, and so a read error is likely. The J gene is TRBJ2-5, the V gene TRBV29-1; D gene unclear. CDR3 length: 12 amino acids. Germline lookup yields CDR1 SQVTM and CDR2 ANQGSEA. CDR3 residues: CSVVASQEIQYS. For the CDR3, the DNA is TGCAGCGTTGTGGCGAGCCAAGAGATCCAGTACTCC.

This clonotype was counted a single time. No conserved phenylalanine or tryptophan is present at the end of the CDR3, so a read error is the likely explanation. CDR3 bases: TGTGCCATCTCAATCGGGGTAGATACGCAGTATTTG. This encodes CAISIGVDTQYL. This rearrangement joins TRBV6-1 to TRBJ2-3; possible D gene TRBD2, 5 bases. Germline lookup yields CDR1 MNHNS and CDR2 SASEGT. CDR3 length equals 12 residues. Trimming took 10 bases from V and 5 from J, leaving 13 bases between them.

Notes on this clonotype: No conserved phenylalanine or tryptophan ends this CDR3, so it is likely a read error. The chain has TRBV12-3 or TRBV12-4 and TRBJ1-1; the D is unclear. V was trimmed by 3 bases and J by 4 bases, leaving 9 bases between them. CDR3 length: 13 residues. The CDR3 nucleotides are TGTGCCAGCAGTTTCTTTGGGCTCACTGAAGCTTTCGTT. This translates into CASSFFGLTEAFV.

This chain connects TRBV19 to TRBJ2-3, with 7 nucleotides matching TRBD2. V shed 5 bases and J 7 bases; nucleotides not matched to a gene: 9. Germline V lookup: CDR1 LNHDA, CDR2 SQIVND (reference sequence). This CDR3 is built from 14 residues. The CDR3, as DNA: TGTGCCAGTAGTGGCCGGACTAGTGCATATACGCAGTATTTT. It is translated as CASSGRTSAYTQYF.

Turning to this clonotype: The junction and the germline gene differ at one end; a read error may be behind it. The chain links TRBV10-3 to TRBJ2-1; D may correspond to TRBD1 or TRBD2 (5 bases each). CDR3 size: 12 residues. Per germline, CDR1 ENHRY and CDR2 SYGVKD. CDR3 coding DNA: TGTGCCAACCGGGGCAGCAACAATGAGCAGATCTTC. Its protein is CANRGSNNEQIF.

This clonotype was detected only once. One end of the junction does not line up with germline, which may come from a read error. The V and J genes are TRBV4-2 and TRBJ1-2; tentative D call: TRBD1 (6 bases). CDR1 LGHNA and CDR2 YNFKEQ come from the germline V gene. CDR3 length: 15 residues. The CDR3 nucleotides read TGTGCCAGCAGGCAAAATATGGGCAGGGGTGGTGGCTATACCTTC. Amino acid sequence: CASRQNMGRGGGYTF.

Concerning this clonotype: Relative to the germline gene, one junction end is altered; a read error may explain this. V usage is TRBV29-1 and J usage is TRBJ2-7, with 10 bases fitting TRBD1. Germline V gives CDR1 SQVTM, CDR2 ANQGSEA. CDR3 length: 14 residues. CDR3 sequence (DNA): TGCAGCGTTCCCATACCGGGACAGGGGAACGAGGAGTACTTC. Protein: CSVPIPGQGNEEYF.